Below, 9 T cell receptor beta chains from the same sample are listed, as sequenced in a study of cytomegalovirus exposure and HLA in healthy donors. The protocol was immunoSEQ multiplex PCR, while the TCRdb copy is restricted to in-frame clones and leaves out a portion. This sample has more than 250,000 clones; roughly nine tenths occur once, and the top ten carry approximately 1.1%. Specimen: PBMCs. These receptors were obtained from a woman in her 30s in good health and CMV-seropositive.

The CDR3 spells CASSMAQGPTDTQYF. The CDR3 nucleotides are TGTGCCAGTAGTATGGCCCAGGGACCCACAGATACGCAGTATTTT. The genes are TRBV19 and TRBJ2-3, with D possibly being TRBD1 or TRBD2 (5 bases each). This CDR3 is 15 amino acids long. The germline V gene has CDR1 LNHDA and CDR2 SQIVND (reference sequence). Trimming took off 3 bases at V and 2 bases at J, with 12 bases between the two ends.

The chain has TRBV19 and TRBJ2-1; the match to TRBD1 covers 8 bases. CDR3 length equals 14 residues. J gave up 7 bases and V 7 bases, and 9 bases lay outside the gene matches. Germline V gene data show CDR1 as LNHDA and CDR2 as SQIVND (reference sequence). The CDR3 coding sequence is TGTGCCAGTACCCCGTTGGACAGGGAGAATGAGCAGTTCTTC. Encoded protein: CASTPLDRENEQFF.

The chain has TRBV9 and TRBJ1-1; 8 bases align to TRBD1. This CDR3 contains 13 residues. Germline CDR1 reads SGDLS; CDR2 reads YYNGEE. With 3 bases clipped from V and 5 bases from J, the junction kept 3 bases outside the gene matches. The chain's CDR3 is CASSGGDRTEAFF. The DNA for the CDR3 is TGTGCCAGCAGCGGCGGGGACAGGACTGAAGCTTTCTTT.

V and J are TRBV7-9 and TRBJ1-4; 7 nucleotides line up with TRBD1. J gave up 3 bases and V 5 bases, and 3 bases lay outside the gene matches. Germline V gene sequence: CDR1 SEHNR, CDR2 FQNEAQ (reference sequence). The CDR3 is made up of 14 amino acids. This chain's CDR3 is CASSKGAANEKLFF. The DNA for the CDR3 is TGTGCCAGCAGCAAGGGGGCAGCTAATGAAAAACTGTTTTTT.

The rearrangement uses TRBV11-2 and TRBJ1-2; the match to TRBD1 covers 7 bases. Germline CDR1 is SGHAT and CDR2 is FQNNGV. With 5 bases clipped from V and 2 bases from J, the junction kept 8 bases outside the gene matches. CDR3 length equals 15 residues. As DNA, the CDR3 is TGTGCCAGCAGCATACTAGACAGGGCCAACTATGGCTACACCTTC. Amino acid sequence: CASSILDRANYGYTF. The full variable domain, its missing parts supplied by reference TRBV11-2 and TRBJ1-2, is EAGVAQSPRYKIIEKRQSVAFWCNPISGHATLYWYQQILGQGPKLLIQFQNNGVVDDSQLPKDRFSAERLKGVDSTLKIQPAKLEDSAVYLCASSILDRANYGYTFGSGTRLTVV.

The chain is built from TRBV14 and TRBJ1-3; D remains ambiguous. CDR1 and CDR2 (germline): SGHDN, FVKESK. V lost 8 bases and J lost 4, with 6 bases in between. CDR3 length: 11 residues. CDR3 in amino acids: CASGPGNTIYF. The CDR3 region has the DNA TGTGCCAGCGGACCAGGAAACACCATATATTTT.

This clone is labeled medium-sized. V is TRBV27 and J is TRBJ1-2; D not resolved. CDR3 length: 15 amino acids. V was cut by 5 bases and J by 2 bases, with 15 bases left in between. CDR1 is MNHEY and CDR2 is SMNVEV in the germline V gene (reference sequence). CDR3 in amino acids: CASSPSWTLNYGYTF. The CDR3 region has the DNA TGTGCCAGCAGTCCCAGCTGGACGCTAAACTATGGCTACACCTTC.

The J gene is TRBJ1-5, the V gene TRBV28; D unresolved. Germline V gene sequence: CDR1 MDHEN, CDR2 SYDVKM. The CDR3 is 13 residues long. With 5 bases removed from V and 0 bases from J, the gap between germline ends came to 5 bases. The CDR3 region is CASSQNSNQPQHF. Written as DNA, the CDR3 is TGTGCCAGCAGTCAGAATAGCAATCAGCCCCAGCATTTT.

The chain links TRBV2 to TRBJ2-1; D is unclear. Trimming pared 6 bases from V and 4 bases from J, leaving 7 bases between. This CDR3 contains 12 residues. Germline CDR1 is SNHLY and CDR2 is FYNNEI. For the CDR3, the DNA is TGTGCCAGCAGCCCCCAGTACAATGAGCAGTTCTTC. This sequence encodes CASSPQYNEQFF.